The clone carrying this T cell receptor beta chain was detected a few times. The template was genomic DNA from peripheral blood, not RNA. The entry originates in a study of T cell repertoires in aging, cancer and after chemotherapy. A mixed TRB-A/B primer pool amplified rearranged TRB by multiplex touch-down PCR. TCRdb fed the multiplex PCR reads into MiXCR, producing one record per CDR3 protein. Of about 13,000 distinct CDR3 sequences in the sample, under 30% were seen once. Sequenced: blood. This clonotype originated in a human donor in good health.

The CDR3 spells CSAREEAKNIQYF. The DNA for the CDR3 is TGCAGTGCTAGAGAAGAGGCCAAAAACATTCAGTACTTC. This chain uses TRBV20-1 with TRBJ2-4, with D unclear. Germline CDR1 and CDR2: DFQATT and SNEGSKA (reference sequence). V was pared by 0 bases and J by 1 base, with 4 bases between. There are 13 residues in the CDR3.